This TCR beta chain was observed in a study of beta chain features in type 1 diabetes. Across the study: Cell yields, age and gender were similar between patients and healthy donors. All samples combined gave under 110,000,000 sorted cells for examination. Study-wide points: VDJ junctions from type 1 diabetes patients carried fewer insertions and larger deletions. Within each of all four CD4+ subsets, Type 1 diabetes patients had TCRB CDR3s that were moderately but significantly shorter.

Expressed TCRB transcripts were sequenced because the entire RNA isolate underwent reverse transcription. Read counts averaged approximately 3.3 million for samples of naive, central memory and regulatory T cells. Profiled with immunoSEQ multiplex PCR; TCRdb holds only in-frame clones, not every one. The table records roughly 150,000 clones, roughly 9% of them present only once. Only a few counts were recorded for this clone. Its antigen is unidentified. Germline values: CDR1 MNHNS, CDR2 SASEGT. With 1 base removed from V and 6 bases from J, the gap between germline ends came to 10 bases. The CDR3 loop spans 13 amino acids.

The rearrangement uses TRBV6-1 and TRBJ2-7; D gene unclear. This clonotype was sampled from a woman aged 25 to 39 with type 1 diabetes. The specimen sequenced was central memory CD4+ T cells from blood. CDR3 protein: CASSEGALGEQYF. CDR3 DNA: TGTGCCAGCAGTGAAGGGGCGCTGGGCGAGCAGTACTTC.